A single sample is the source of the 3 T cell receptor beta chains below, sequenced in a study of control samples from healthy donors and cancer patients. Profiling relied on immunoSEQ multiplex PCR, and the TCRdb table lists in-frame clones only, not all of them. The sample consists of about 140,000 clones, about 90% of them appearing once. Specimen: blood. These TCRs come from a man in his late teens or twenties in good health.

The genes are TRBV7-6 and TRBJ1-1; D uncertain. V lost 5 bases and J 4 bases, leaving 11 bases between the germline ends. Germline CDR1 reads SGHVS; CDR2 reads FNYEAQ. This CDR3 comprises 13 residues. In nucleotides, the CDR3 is TGTGCCAGCAGCCCCGCCCGGGCCACTGAAGCTTTCTTT. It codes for CASSPARATEAFF.

For the CDR3, the DNA is TGCGCCAGCAGCTTGGAGGGGGCAGGCGGGAATCAGCCCCAGCATTTT. Amino acids: CASSLEGAGGNQPQHF. This sequence joins TRBV5-1 and TRBJ1-5; 7 nucleotides line up with TRBD1. Germline CDR1 is SGHRS and CDR2 is YFSETQ. V shed 0 bases and J 4 bases; nucleotides not matched to a gene: 7. The CDR3 has 16 residues.

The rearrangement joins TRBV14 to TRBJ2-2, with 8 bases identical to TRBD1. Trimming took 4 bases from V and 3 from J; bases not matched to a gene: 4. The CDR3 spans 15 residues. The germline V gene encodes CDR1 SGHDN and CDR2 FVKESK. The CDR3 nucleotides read TGTGCCAGCAGCCGCCTGACAGGGGACACCGGGGAGCTGTTTTTT. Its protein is CASSRLTGDTGELFF.